This TCR beta chain was recovered during a study of T cell responses to AZD1222 COVID-19 vaccine. Some clones are missing from TCRdb's copy, which holds only in-frame ones; the method was immunoSEQ multiplex PCR. The sample includes roughly 170,000 clones, approximately 90% of them seen just once. V lost 2 bases, J lost 4 bases, and 5 bases lay in between. Germline V gene lookup returns CDR1 MNHEY and CDR2 SMNVEV (reference sequence). The CDR3 sequence is 12 residues long. The study's findings and limits: Clonal diversity may have been underestimated in mostly white British donors.

Of note for this clone: Its antigen is not identified.

Source: peripheral blood, taken on day 0 of AZD1222 vaccination. The TCR originated in an adult in good health. This chain joins TRBV27 and TRBJ1-1; D gene ambiguous. The CDR3 nucleotides are TGTGCCAGCAGTTTAATTGGCACTGAAGCTTTCTTT. Translated, it gives CASSLIGTEAFF.